This T cell receptor (beta chain) was retrieved from a study of cytomegalovirus exposure and HLA in healthy donors. The study ran its PCR with 60 Vbeta and 13 Jbeta primers. Clones were read by immunoSEQ multiplex PCR, and TCRdb kept only the in-frame ones, dropping some. The sample carries more than 95,000 clones, around 84% recorded once. V lost 4 bases to trimming and J lost 3 bases; unmatched junction nucleotides: 2. This CDR3 has 14 residues. CDR1 is SGHNT, CDR2 YYREEE, per germline (reference sequence). Specimen: PBMCs. The clonotype was recovered from a young man in good health and CMV-seronegative. The rearrangement links TRBV5-4 to TRBJ1-4; TRBD1 matches 8 bases. The CDR3 here is CASSETGANEKLFF. The DNA of the CDR3 is TGTGCCAGCAGCGAGACAGGGGCTAATGAAAAACTGTTTTTT.